Sequencing of this T cell receptor beta chain was carried out in a study of siplizumab effects on memory and regulatory T cells. Whole-study results and caveats: Siplizumab produced a significant drop in alloreactive sequences attributable to unstimulated CD4+ memory cells.

CDR3 length: 17 residues. Germline lookup yields CDR1 LNHDA and CDR2 SQIVND (reference sequence). V was shortened by 7 bases and J by 5 bases, with 27 bases between the two germline ends. Sequencing used immunoSEQ multiplex PCR; TCRdb keeps in-frame clones, though not all of them. Of over 100,000 clones detected, just over 90% appear once; the ten largest clones hold approximately 0.17%. About this clone itself: Its antigen is undetermined.

The source material was non-Treg CD4+ T cells sorted from blood. This TCR was sampled from a human donor in good health. The chain is built from TRBV19 and TRBJ2-7; TRBD1 or TRBD2 may be the D gene (5 bases each). CDR3 DNA sequence: TGTGCCAGTAAACTCGACGTGGAGAGAGGGGATATGGACGAGCAGTACTTC. Encoded protein: CASKLDVERGDMDEQYF.